The T cell receptor beta chain under discussion was sequenced for a study of blood T cell repertoires in COVID-19. Study details: In each case, the material was cDNA or gDNA derived from T cells, B-cell-depleted T cells, or PBMCs.

About this clone itself: A far larger clone lies a single base away; this is likely a read error.

Under the authors' procedure: Estimated nucleated cell counts came from reference gene primer amplification. The method was immunoSEQ multiplex PCR; TCRdb's version includes in-frame clones alone and lacks a portion of them. The DNA gave D and trimming, while V, J and clone size come from that table. Of around 200,000 clones listed, around 85% are singletons. This clonotype was obtained from a woman in her 50s in a cohort exposed to, infected with or recovered from COVID-19 (not recorded which). The specimen sequenced was PBMCs or T cells enriched from blood (not recorded which).

CDR3 sequence reads: CASSPRTSGNTGELFF. DNA of the CDR3: TGTGCCAGCAGCCCCCGGACTAGCGGGAACACCGGGGAGCTGTTTTTT. The chain uses TRBV3-1 (or the pseudogene TRBV3-2) and TRBJ2-2; 10 bases are a match to TRBD2. This CDR3 region has 16 residues. Germline V gives CDR1 LGHDT, CDR2 YNNKEL (reference sequence). The trim removed 4 bases at V and 1 base at J, leaving 3 bases unmatched.